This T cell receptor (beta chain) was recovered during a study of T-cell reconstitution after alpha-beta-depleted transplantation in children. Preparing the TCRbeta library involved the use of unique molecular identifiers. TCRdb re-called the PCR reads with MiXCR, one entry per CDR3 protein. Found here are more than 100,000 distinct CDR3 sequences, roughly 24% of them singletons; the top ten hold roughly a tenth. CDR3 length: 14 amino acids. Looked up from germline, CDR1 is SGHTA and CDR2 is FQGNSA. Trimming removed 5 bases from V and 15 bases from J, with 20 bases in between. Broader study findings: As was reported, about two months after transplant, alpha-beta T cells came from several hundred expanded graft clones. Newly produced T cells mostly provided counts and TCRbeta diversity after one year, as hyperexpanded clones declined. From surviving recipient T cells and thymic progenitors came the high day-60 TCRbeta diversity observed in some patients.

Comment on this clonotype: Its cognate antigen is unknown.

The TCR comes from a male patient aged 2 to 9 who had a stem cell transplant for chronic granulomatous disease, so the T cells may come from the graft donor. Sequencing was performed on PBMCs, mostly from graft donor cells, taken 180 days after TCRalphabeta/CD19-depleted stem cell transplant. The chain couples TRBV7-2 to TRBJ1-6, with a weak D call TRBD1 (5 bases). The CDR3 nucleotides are TGTGCCAGCAGCGGGACTGACGGTGGCAGGGTCCTCCACTTT. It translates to CASSGTDGGRVLHF.